This T cell receptor (beta chain) was documented in a study of OX40 agonist ivuxolimab in advanced cancers. Study summary: Patients were dosed with the agonistic anti-OX40 (CD134) antibody ivuxolimab. Study-wide results and caveats: Certain nonresponders likewise exhibited a low normalized T-cell clonal expansion. With doses of 0.1-3.0 mg/kg, partial responders showed among the lowest clonal expansion. Clonal expansion from baseline to week 6 occurred in both CD4+ and CD8+ T cells.

The data were produced by immunoSEQ multiplex PCR, yet TCRdb's version contains in-frame clones alone and is incomplete. The sample includes more than 45,000 clones, under 90% seen only once; the top ten take roughly 1.5%. Notes on this clone: What it binds is not known.

The sample consisted of CD4+ or CD8+ T cells sorted from blood, taken in a trial of the OX40 agonist ivuxolimab. The receptor's source is an adult with an advanced solid tumor such as melanoma, head and neck, liver or kidney cancer.

The CDR3 DNA follows: TGTGCCAGCAGCTGGGGAGCGAACGAGCAGTACTTC. This codes for CASSWGANEQYF. This chain uses TRBV7-8 with TRBJ2-7; tentative D call: TRBD2 (5 bases). CDR1 and CDR2 (germline): SGHVS, FQNEAQ. The CDR3 has 12 residues. V was trimmed by 4 bases and J by 5 bases, leaving 9 bases between them.